A selection of T cell receptor beta chains follows, all from one sample in a study of glioma-infiltrating T cells after dendritic cell vaccination. TCRdb keeps only in-frame clones here, not all; method: immunoSEQ multiplex PCR. Of roughly 62,000 clones listed, about four fifths were seen once; the top ten hold around 14%. The sample here was blood, taken after dendritic cell vaccination. These receptor sequences come from a human donor with glioblastoma. CDR3s include the opening cysteine and the closing phenylalanine or tryptophan. D genes are given only for firm matches. Size values are once, few and many counts, or a class for expanded clones, and some rows have none.

clone size: -; D gene: TRBD1; V gene: TRBV7-9; J gene: TRBJ2-1; CDR3 DNA: TGTGCCAGCACCCCCTCCAGGGGGCATGAGCAGTTCTTC; CDR3 protein: CASTPSRGHEQFF
clone size: -; D gene: -; V gene: TRBV13; J gene: TRBJ1-6; CDR3 DNA: TGTGCCAGCAGCTTATTCGGCCAGGGCGGTGATTCACCCCTCCACTTT; CDR3 protein: CASSLFGQGGDSPLHF
clone size: -; D gene: -; V gene: TRBV5-8; J gene: TRBJ1-3; CDR3 DNA: TGTGCCAGCAGCACGCCCACAGGGTCAAGTGGAAACACCATATATTTT; CDR3 protein: CASSTPTGSSGNTIYF
clone size: -; D gene: -; V gene: TRBV5-1; J gene: TRBJ1-1; CDR3 DNA: TGCGCCAGCAGCTTGGATACGGTAAAGAACACTGAAGCTTTCTTT; CDR3 protein: CASSLDTVKNTEAFF
clone size: -; D gene: -; V gene: TRBV25-1; J gene: TRBJ2-6; CDR3 DNA: TGTGCCAGCAGTGATATAGGGGGTTCTGGGGCCAACGTCCTGACTTTC; CDR3 protein: CASSDIGGSGANVLTF
clone size: -; D gene: -; V gene: TRBV13; J gene: TRBJ2-7; CDR3 DNA: TGTGCCAGCAGCCTTGGTGCGTCGAGGGAGCAGTACTTC; CDR3 protein: CASSLGASREQYF
clone size: -; D gene: -; V gene: TRBV7-8; J gene: TRBJ2-5; CDR3 DNA: TGTGCCAGCAGCCTACCGGGGGGCCCTGCGGGGACCCAGTACTTC; CDR3 protein: CASSLPGGPAGTQYF
clone size: -; D gene: -; V gene: TRBV27; J gene: TRBJ2-7; CDR3 DNA: TGTGCCAGTGGACACTACGAGCAGTACTTC; CDR3 protein: CASGHYEQYF
clone size: few; D gene: -; V gene: TRBV4-1; J gene: TRBJ1-1; CDR3 DNA: TGCGCCAGCAGCCAAGCAAGACGAAATGGACTGGAAGCTTTCTTT; CDR3 protein: CASSQARRNGLEAFF
clone size: once; D gene: -; V gene: TRBV4-1; J gene: TRBJ2-4; CDR3 DNA: TGCGCCAGCAGCCAACTACAGGTAGCCAAAAACATTCAGTACTTC; CDR3 protein: CASSQLQVAKNIQYF
clone size: -; D gene: -; V gene: TRBV6-5; J gene: TRBJ2-7; CDR3 DNA: TGTGCCAGCAGTTACTCCGCAGGTTACTCCTACGAGCAGTACTTC; CDR3 protein: CASSYSAGYSYEQYF
clone size: few; D gene: TRBD1; V gene: TRBV4-2; J gene: TRBJ1-1; CDR3 DNA: TGTGCCAGCAGCCAGGGACAGTCGAACACTGAAGCTTTCTTT; CDR3 protein: CASSQGQSNTEAFF
clone size: few; D gene: -; V gene: TRBV6-5; J gene: TRBJ1-4; CDR3 DNA: TGTGCCAGCAGTCGGACAGCAACTAATGAAAAACTGTTTTTT; CDR3 protein: CASSRTATNEKLFF
clone size: -; D gene: -; V gene: TRBV9; J gene: TRBJ1-1; CDR3 DNA: TGTGCCAGCAGCGTAGTAGGGGGGGGCTCTGAAGCTTTCTTT; CDR3 protein: CASSVVGGGSEAFF
clone size: -; D gene: -; V gene: TRBV11-2; J gene: TRBJ1-2; CDR3 DNA: TGTGCCAGCAGCCCCGGCGGGGGGCTAATCTATGGCTACACCTTC; CDR3 protein: CASSPGGGLIYGYTF
clone size: -; D gene: TRBD1; V gene: TRBV6-1; J gene: TRBJ2-2; CDR3 DNA: TGTGCCAGCAGCGAACCGGGACAGGGCACCGGGGAGCTGTTTTTT; CDR3 protein: CASSEPGQGTGELFF
clone size: -; D gene: TRBD1; V gene: TRBV16; J gene: TRBJ1-5; CDR3 DNA: TGTGCCAGCAGCCAAGGGACAGGGTACAATCAGCCCCAGCATTTT; CDR3 protein: CASSQGTGYNQPQHF
clone size: once; D gene: TRBD1; V gene: TRBV5-6; J gene: TRBJ2-7; CDR3 DNA: TGTGCCAGCAGCTTGCACGACAACAGGGGGCGCGGGGTCGAGCAGTACTTC; CDR3 protein: CASSLHDNRGRGVEQYF
clone size: -; D gene: -; V gene: TRBV29-1; J gene: TRBJ2-3; CDR3 DNA: TGCAGCGTAAGGAAGGCGGCTAGCACAGATACGCAGTATTTT; CDR3 protein: CSVRKAASTDTQYF
clone size: once; D gene: TRBD1; V gene: TRBV6-5; J gene: TRBJ2-5; CDR3 DNA: TGTGCCAGCAGTCTAATGACAGGGGGCGGGGAGACCCAGTACTTC; CDR3 protein: CASSLMTGGGETQYF
clone size: -; D gene: -; V gene: TRBV6-6; J gene: TRBJ2-4; CDR3 DNA: TGTGCCAGCAGTTACACTGAAGCCAAAAACATTCAGTACTTC; CDR3 protein: CASSYTEAKNIQYF
clone size: -; D gene: TRBD2; V gene: TRBV18; J gene: TRBJ2-3; CDR3 DNA: TGTGCCAGCTCACCGGGTCTGCTAGCGGAGAGCACAGATACGCAGTATTTT; CDR3 protein: CASSPGLLAESTDTQYF
clone size: -; D gene: TRBD2; V gene: TRBV9; J gene: TRBJ2-3; CDR3 DNA: TGTGCCAGCAGCGTACATAGCGGGGGTTCCCGCACAGATACGCAGTATTTT; CDR3 protein: CASSVHSGGSRTDTQYF
clone size: few; D gene: TRBD1; V gene: TRBV18; J gene: TRBJ1-1; CDR3 DNA: TGTGCCAGCTCACCTAGGGGGCGTCGATTAACTGAAGCTTTCTTT; CDR3 protein: CASSPRGRRLTEAFF
clone size: few; D gene: TRBD1; V gene: TRBV15; J gene: TRBJ2-1; CDR3 DNA: TGTGCCACCAGCGTACGGACAGGGAAGTATGAGCAGTTCTTC; CDR3 protein: CATSVRTGKYEQFF
clone size: -; D gene: TRBD1; V gene: TRBV30; J gene: TRBJ2-2; CDR3 DNA: TGTGCCTGGATGGGGGACAGGGGGCAGGGCACCGGGGAGCTGTTTTTT; CDR3 protein: CAWMGDRGQGTGELFF
clone size: -; D gene: TRBD1; V gene: TRBV5-4; J gene: TRBJ2-1; CDR3 DNA: TGTGCCAGCAGCCCCCGGGACAGGGGGGACAATGAGCAGTTCTTC; CDR3 protein: CASSPRDRGDNEQFF
clone size: -; D gene: -; V gene: TRBV11-3; J gene: TRBJ1-6; CDR3 DNA: TGTGCCAGCAGCTTAGATATTGATTCACCCCTCCACTTT; CDR3 protein: CASSLDIDSPLHF
clone size: -; D gene: TRBD1; V gene: TRBV12-5; J gene: TRBJ1-1; CDR3 DNA: TGTGCTAGTGGTTTACAGGGGTACACTGAAGCTTTCTTT; CDR3 protein: CASGLQGYTEAFF
clone size: -; D gene: -; V gene: TRBV11-3; J gene: TRBJ2-3; CDR3 DNA: TGTGCCAGCAGCTTAGATCCCGGGGGAAGCACAGATACGCAGTATTTT; CDR3 protein: CASSLDPGGSTDTQYF
clone size: -; D gene: -; V gene: TRBV5-4; J gene: TRBJ2-5; CDR3 DNA: TGTGCCAGCAGCTTCCTACGGACTGTAGAGACCCAGTACTTC; CDR3 protein: CASSFLRTVETQYF
clone size: -; D gene: -; V gene: TRBV4-2; J gene: TRBJ1-2; CDR3 DNA: TGTGCCAGCAGCCAAGATCCGGGGGACTATGGCTACACCTTC; CDR3 protein: CASSQDPGDYGYTF
clone size: -; D gene: TRBD2; V gene: TRBV6-6; J gene: TRBJ2-3; CDR3 DNA: TGTGCCAGCACCCCGGGGGGGATCACAGATACGCAGTATTTT; CDR3 protein: CASTPGGITDTQYF